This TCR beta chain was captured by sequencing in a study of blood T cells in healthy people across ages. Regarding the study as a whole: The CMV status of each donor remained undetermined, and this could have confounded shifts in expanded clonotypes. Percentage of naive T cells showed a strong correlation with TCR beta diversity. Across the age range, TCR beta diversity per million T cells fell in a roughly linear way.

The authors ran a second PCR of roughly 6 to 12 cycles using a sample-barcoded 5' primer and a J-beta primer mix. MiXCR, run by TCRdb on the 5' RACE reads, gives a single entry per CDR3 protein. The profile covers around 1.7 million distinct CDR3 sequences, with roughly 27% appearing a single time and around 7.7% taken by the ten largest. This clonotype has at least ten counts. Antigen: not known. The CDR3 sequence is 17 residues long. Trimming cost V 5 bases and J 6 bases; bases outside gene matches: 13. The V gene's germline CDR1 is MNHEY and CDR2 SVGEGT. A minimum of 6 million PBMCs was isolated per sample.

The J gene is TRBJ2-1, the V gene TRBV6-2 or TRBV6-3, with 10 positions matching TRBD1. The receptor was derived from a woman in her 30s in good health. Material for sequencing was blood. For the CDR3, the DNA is TGTGCCAGCAGTAATTCCGTTCAGCGGGACAGGGGCAATGAGCAGTTCTTC. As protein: CASSNSVQRDRGNEQFF.